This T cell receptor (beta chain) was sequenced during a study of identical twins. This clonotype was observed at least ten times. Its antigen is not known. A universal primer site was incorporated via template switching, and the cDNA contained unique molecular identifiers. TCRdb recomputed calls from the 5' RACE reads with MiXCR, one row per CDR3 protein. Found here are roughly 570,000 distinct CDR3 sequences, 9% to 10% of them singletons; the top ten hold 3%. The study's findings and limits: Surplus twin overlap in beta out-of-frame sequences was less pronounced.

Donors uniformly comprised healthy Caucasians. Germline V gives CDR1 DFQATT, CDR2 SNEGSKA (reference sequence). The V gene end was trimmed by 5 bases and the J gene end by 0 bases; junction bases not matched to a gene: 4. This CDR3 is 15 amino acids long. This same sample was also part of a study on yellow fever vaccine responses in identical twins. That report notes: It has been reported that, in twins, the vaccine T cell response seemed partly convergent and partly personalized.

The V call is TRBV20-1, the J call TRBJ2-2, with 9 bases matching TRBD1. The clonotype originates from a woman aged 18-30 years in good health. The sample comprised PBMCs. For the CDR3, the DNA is TGCAGTGCTTTTACAGGGGGCGCGAACACCGGGGAGCTGTTTTTT. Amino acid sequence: CSAFTGGANTGELFF.